Here is one T cell receptor beta chain with its context. The sample comes from a study of blood T cell repertoires in COVID-19. The wider study: Researchers got acute and convalescent COVID-19 samples from the United States, Italy and Spain. The cDNA or gDNA used as material had been derived from T cells, B-cell-depleted T cells, or PBMCs.

Cohorts were determined from participant-reported clinical history. Exposed enrollees encountered a COVID-19 case at some point within 2 weeks before study entry. Germline assignment: CDR1 GTSNPN and CDR2 SVGIG (reference sequence). This CDR3 region has 14 residues. V shed 7 bases and J shed 6 bases, with 18 bases lying between them. The table came from immunoSEQ multiplex PCR; TCRdb's copy has only in-frame clones and leaves some out. The sample records approximately 250,000 clones, 88% being singletons. The chain uses TRBV30 and TRBJ2-2; possibly TRBD1 for D (6 bases). The TCR sequence derives from a woman between 40 and 50 years old who had been exposed to COVID-19. Material: PBMCs or T cells enriched from blood (not recorded which). CDR3 nucleotides: TGTGCCTCCAACCGGGACACCTACCCCGGGGAGCTGTTTTTT. Protein: CASNRDTYPGELFF.